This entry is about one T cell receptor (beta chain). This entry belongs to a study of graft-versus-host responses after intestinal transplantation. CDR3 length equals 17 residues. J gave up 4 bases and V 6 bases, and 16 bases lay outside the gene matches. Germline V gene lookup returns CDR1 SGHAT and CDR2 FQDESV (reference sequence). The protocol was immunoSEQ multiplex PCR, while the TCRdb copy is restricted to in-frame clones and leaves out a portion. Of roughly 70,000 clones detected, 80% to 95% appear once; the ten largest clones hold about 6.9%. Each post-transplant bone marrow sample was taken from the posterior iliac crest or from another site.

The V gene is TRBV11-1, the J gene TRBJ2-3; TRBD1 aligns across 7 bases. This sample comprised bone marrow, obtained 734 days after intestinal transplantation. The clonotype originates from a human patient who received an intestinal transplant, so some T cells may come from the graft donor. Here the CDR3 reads CASRGRQGRGFADTQYF. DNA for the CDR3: TGTGCCAGCAGGGGAAGACAGGGACGAGGTTTTGCAGATACGCAGTATTTT.